The clone carrying this T cell receptor beta chain occurred a few times. Other DNA sequences in the sample encode the same CDR3. These data belong to a study of blood T cell repertoires in COVID-19. Study at large: Acute-phase and convalescent COVID-19 samples originated in the United States, Italy and Spain. The analysed material was cDNA or gDNA that came from T cells, B-cell-depleted T cells, or PBMCs.

Per the study methods: For nucleated cells, counts were estimated from reference gene primer amplification. Generated by immunoSEQ multiplex PCR, the TCRdb table keeps only in-frame clones and is missing some. The V and J calls and the clone size are those of that table, but D and trimming were determined from the DNA. The table records 400,000 to 500,000 clones, around nine tenths of them present only once. Within the 2 weeks before study entry, each person in the exposed group met a COVID-19 case. The origin of this receptor is a woman between 18 and 30 years old who had been exposed to COVID-19. The material sequenced was PBMCs or T cells enriched from blood (not recorded which).

The DNA for the CDR3 is TGTGCCAGCAGTTTGGGGGGGGGCTCCTACAATGAGCAGTTCTTC. Translating gives CASSLGGGSYNEQFF. The chain carries TRBV28 and TRBJ2-1, with TRBD2 identical over 7 bases. The junction had 2 bases not matched to a gene; V was cut back by 3 bases and J by 0 bases. The germline gives CDR1 MDHEN, CDR2 SYDVKM. The CDR3 loop spans 15 amino acids. Using reference TRBV28 and TRBJ2-1 for the parts outside the CDR3, the full variable domain is DVKVTQSSRYLVKRTGEKVFLECVQDMDHENMFWYRQDPGLGLRLIYFSYDVKMKEKGDIPEGYSVSREKKERFSLILESASTNQTSMYLCASSLGGGSYNEQFFGPGTRLTVL.